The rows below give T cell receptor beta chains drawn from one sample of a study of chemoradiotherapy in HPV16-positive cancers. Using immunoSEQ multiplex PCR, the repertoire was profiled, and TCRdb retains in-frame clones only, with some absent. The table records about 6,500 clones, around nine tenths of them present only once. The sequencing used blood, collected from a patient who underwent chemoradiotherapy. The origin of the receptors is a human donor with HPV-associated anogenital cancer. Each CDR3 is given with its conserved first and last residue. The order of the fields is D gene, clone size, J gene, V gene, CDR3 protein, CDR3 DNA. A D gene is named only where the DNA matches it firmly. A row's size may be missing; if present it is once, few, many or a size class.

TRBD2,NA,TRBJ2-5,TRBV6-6,CATTRTSGSIFETQYF,TGTGCCACCACTCGGACTAGCGGGAGTATTTTTGAGACCCAGTACTTC
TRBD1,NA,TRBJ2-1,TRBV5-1,CASNTGTGENEQFF,TGCGCCAGCAACACCGGGACAGGGGAGAATGAGCAGTTCTTC
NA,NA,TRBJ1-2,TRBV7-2,CASSLGADVVYGYTF,TGTGCCAGCAGCTTAGGGGCTGACGTAGTCTATGGCTACACCTTC
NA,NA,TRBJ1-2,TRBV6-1,CASSEVGGGYGYTF,TGTGCCAGCAGTGAAGTTGGGGGCGGTTATGGCTACACCTTC
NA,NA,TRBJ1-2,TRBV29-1,CSVPPEGSYGYTF,TGCAGCGTTCCCCCCGAAGGGAGTTATGGCTACACCTTC
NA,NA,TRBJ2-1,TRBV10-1,CASSESGSRYNEQFF,TGCGCCAGCAGTGAGTCCGGCAGTCGCTACAATGAGCAGTTCTTC
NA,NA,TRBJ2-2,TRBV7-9,CASSPTGGELFF,TGTGCCAGCAGCCCGACCGGGGGAGAGCTGTTTTTT
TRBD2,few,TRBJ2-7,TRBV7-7,CASSPGLAGDEQYF,TGTGCCAGCAGCCCGGGACTAGCGGGGGACGAGCAGTACTTC
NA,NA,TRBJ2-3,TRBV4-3,CASSPNRARPTDTQYF,TGCGCCAGCAGCCCAAATCGGGCGAGGCCCACAGATACGCAGTATTTT
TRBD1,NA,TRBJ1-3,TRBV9,CASSFSQGFAGNTIYF,TGTGCCAGCAGCTTCTCACAGGGGTTCGCTGGAAACACCATATATTTT
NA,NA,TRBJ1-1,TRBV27,CASSRAAPHTEAFF,TGTGCCAGCAGTAGGGCGGCCCCCCACACTGAAGCTTTCTTT
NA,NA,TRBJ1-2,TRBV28,CASRGTGQSSSYGYTF,TGTGCCAGCAGGGGGACCGGTCAGAGTTCCTCCTATGGCTACACCTTC
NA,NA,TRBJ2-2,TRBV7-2,CASSLGGTFGELFF,TGTGCCAGCAGCTTAGGGGGCACCTTCGGGGAGCTGTTTTTT
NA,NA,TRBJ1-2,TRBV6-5,CASSRGGSYGYTF,TGTGCCAGCAGCAGGGGCGGTTCCTATGGCTACACCTTC
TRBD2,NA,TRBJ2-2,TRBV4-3,CASSQELSGTNTGELFF,TGCGCCAGCAGCCAAGAACTTAGCGGGACGAACACCGGGGAGCTGTTTTTT
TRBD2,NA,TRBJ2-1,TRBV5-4,CASSGRAYNEQFF,TGTGCCAGCAGCGGGAGGGCCTACAATGAGCAGTTCTTC
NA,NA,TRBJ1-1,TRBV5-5,CASSKPGTTPQAFF,TGTGCCAGCAGCAAGCCGGGAACCACACCCCAAGCTTTCTTT
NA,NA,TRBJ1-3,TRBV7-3,CASSLVGPGLGSGNTIYF,TGTGCCAGCAGCTTAGTGGGCCCAGGGTTGGGCTCTGGAAACACCATATATTTT
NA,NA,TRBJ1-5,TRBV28,CASTLGGVLNQPQHF,TGTGCCAGCACCCTAGGGGGAGTCCTAAATCAGCCCCAGCATTTT
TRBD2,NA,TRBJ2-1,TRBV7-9,CASSLTSGSLSYNEQFF,TGTGCCAGCAGCCTGACTAGCGGGAGTCTCTCCTACAATGAGCAGTTCTTC
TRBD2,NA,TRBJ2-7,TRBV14,CASSRARTSGSSYEQYF,TGTGCCAGCAGCCGCGCCAGGACTAGCGGGAGCTCCTACGAGCAGTACTTC
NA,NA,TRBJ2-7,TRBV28,CASTQTLGRGQYF,TGTGCCAGCACCCAAACATTAGGGCGAGGGCAGTACTTC